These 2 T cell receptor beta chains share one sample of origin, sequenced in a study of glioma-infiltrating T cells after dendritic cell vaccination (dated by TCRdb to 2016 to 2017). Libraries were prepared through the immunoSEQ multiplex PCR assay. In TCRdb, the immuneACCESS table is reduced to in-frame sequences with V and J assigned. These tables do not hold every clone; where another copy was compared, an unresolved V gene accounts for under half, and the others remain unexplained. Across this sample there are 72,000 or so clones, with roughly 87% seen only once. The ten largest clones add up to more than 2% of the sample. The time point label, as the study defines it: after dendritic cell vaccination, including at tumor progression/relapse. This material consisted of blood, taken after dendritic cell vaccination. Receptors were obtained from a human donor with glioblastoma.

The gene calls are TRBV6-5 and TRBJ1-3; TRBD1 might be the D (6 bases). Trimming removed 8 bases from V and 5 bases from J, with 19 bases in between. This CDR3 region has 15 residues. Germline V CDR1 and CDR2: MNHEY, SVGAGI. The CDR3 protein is CASGPNRQGRNTIYF. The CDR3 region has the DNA TGTGCCAGCGGTCCCAATCGGCAGGGGAGAAACACCATATATTTT.

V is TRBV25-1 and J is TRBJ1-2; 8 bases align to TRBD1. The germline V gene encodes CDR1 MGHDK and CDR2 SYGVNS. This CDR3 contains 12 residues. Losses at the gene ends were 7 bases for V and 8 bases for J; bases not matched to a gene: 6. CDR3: CASTFDRGGYTF. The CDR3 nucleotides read TGTGCCAGCACCTTTGACAGGGGCGGCTACACCTTC.